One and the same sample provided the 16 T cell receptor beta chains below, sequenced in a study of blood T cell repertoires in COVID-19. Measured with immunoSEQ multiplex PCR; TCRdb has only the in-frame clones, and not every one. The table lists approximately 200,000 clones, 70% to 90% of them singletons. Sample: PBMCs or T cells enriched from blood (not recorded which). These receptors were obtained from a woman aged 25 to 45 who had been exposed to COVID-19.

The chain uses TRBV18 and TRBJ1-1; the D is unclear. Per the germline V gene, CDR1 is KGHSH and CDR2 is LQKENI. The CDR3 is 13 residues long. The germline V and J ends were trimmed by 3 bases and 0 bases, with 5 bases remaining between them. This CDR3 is CASSPAVNTEAFF. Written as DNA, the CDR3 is TGTGCCAGCTCACCCGCGGTGAACACTGAAGCTTTCTTT.

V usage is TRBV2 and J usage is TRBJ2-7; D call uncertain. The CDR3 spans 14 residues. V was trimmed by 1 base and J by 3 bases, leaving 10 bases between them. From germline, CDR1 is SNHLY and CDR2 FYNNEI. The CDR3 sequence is CASSEGEMFYEQYF. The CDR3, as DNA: TGTGCCAGCAGTGAAGGCGAGATGTTCTACGAGCAGTACTTC.

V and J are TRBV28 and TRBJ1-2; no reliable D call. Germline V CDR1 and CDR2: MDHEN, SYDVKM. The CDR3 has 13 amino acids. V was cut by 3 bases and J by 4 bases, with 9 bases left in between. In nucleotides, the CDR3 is TGTGCCAGCAGTTTTTACGGTTCCTATGGCTACACCTTC. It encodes CASSFYGSYGYTF.

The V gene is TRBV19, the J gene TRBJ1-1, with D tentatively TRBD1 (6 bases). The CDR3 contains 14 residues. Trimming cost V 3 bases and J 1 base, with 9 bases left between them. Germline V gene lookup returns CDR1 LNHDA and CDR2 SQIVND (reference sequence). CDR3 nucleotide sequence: TGTGCCAGTAGTATCGGACAGTCGAACACTGAAGCTTTCTTT. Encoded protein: CASSIGQSNTEAFF.

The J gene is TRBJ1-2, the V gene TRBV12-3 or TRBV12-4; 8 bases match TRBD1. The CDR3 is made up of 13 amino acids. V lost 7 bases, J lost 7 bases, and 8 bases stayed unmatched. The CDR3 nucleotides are TGTGCCAGCACCTCGGGCCAGGGGGCTGGCTACACCTTC. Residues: CASTSGQGAGYTF.

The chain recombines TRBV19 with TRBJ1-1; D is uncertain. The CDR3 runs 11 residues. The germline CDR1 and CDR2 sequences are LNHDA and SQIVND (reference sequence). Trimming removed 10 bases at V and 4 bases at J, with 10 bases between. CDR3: CATARGTEAFF. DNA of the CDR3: TGTGCCACCGCTCGGGGCACTGAAGCTTTCTTT.

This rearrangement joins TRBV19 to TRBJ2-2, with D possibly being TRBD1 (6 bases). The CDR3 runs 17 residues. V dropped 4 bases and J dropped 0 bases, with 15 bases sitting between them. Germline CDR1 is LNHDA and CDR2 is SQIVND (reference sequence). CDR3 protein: CASSKFPRGPNTGELFF. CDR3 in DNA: TGTGCCAGTAGTAAGTTCCCCAGGGGACCGAACACCGGGGAGCTGTTTTTT.

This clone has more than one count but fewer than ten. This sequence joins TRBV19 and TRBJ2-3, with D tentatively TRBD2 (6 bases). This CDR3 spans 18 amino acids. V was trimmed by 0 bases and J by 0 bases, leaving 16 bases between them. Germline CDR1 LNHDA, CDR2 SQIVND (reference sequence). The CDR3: CASSIDTAGWRSTDTQYF. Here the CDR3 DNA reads TGTGCCAGTAGTATAGATACGGCGGGGTGGCGAAGCACAGATACGCAGTATTTT.

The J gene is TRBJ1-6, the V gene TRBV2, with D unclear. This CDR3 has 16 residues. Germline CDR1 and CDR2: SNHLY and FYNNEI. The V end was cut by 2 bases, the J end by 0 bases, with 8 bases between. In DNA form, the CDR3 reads TGTGCCAGCAGTGAATCTCACAGCTCCTATAATTCACCCCTCCACTTT. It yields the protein CASSESHSSYNSPLHF.

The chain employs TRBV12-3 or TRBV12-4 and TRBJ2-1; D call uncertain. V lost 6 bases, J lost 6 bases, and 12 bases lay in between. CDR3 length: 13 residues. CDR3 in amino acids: CASRSSSRNEQFF. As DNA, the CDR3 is TGTGCCAGCAGGTCTAGTTCTCGCAATGAGCAGTTCTTC.

This CDR3 reads CASSGQSSYNSPLHF. The CDR3 DNA sequence: TGTGCCAGTAGTGGACAGAGCTCCTATAATTCACCCCTCCACTTT. The gene calls are TRBV19 and TRBJ1-6; weak D call: TRBD1 (6 bases). CDR3 length: 15 residues. Trimming cost V 5 bases and J 0 bases, with 8 bases left between them. Germline V gene data show CDR1 as LNHDA and CDR2 as SQIVND (reference sequence).

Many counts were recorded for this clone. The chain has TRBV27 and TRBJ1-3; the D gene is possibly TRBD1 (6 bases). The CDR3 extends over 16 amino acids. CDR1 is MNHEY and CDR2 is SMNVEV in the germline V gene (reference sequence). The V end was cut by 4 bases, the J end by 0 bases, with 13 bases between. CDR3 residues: CASSSRGQTSGNTIYF. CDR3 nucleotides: TGTGCCAGCAGTTCGCGTGGACAGACCTCTGGAAACACCATATATTTT.

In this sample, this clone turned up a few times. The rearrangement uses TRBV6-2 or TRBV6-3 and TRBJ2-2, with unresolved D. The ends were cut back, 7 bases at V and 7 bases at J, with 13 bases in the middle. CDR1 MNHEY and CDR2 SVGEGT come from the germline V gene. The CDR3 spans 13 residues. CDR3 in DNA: TGTGCCAGCACCCCCATTCGAGGCGGGGAGCTGTTTTTT. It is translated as CASTPIRGGELFF.

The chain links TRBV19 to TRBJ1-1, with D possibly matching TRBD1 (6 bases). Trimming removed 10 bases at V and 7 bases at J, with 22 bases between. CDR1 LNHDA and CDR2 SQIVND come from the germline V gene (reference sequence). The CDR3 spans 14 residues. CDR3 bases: TGTGCCACCGTCGCGTTGGGGGGGGGCAGTGAAGCTTTCTTT. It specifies CATVALGGGSEAFF.

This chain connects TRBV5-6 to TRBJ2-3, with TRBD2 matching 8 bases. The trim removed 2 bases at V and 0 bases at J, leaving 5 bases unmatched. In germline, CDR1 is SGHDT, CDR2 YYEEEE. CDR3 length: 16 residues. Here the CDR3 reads CASSFYRGGSTDTQYF. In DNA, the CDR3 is TGTGCCAGCAGCTTTTACCGGGGGGGTAGCACAGATACGCAGTATTTT.

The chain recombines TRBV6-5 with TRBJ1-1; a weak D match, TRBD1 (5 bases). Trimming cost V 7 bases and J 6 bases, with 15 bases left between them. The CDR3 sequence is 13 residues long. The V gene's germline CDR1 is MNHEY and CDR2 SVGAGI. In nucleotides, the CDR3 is TGTGCCAGCACTCTAAGGGGTCCCCCTGAAGCTTTCTTT. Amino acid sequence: CASTLRGPPEAFF.